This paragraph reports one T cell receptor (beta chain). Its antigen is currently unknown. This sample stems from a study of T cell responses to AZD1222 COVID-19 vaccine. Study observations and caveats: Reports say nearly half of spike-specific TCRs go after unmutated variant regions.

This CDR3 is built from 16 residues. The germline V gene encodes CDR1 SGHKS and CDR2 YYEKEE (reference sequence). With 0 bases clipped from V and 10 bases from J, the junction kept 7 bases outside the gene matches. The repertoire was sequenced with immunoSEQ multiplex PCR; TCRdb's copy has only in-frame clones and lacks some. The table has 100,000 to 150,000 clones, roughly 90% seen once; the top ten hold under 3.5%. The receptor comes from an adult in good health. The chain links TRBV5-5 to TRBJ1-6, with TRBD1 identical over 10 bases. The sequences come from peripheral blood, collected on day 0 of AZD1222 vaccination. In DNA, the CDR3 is TGTGCCAGCAGCTTGGCACAGACAGGGGGCTGGTCACCCCTCCACTTT. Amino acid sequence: CASSLAQTGGWSPLHF.